This T cell receptor (beta chain) was captured in a study of blood T cell repertoires in COVID-19 (dated by TCRdb to 2018 to 2021). Turning to the overall study: The collaborator samples originated in the United States, Italy and Spain and spanned the acute and convalescent phases of COVID-19. The prospective study material was composed of cDNA or gDNA derived from T cells, B-cell-depleted T cells, or PBMCs. Deeply sampled blood TCRbeta repertoires from subjects exposed to, actively infected with, or recovered from COVID-19 were included in the dataset. The repertoires were released in a freely available public database meant as a resource for research on the immune response to SARS-CoV-2. Samples were obtained from the ongoing ImmuneRACE study (first 160 participants) and from 950 to 1,500 subjects provided by 6 global collaborators. Sample metadata almost always included a de-identified subject ID, COVID-19 status, age in years and sex. Where available, HLA class I and class II types were obtained from metadata supplied by the sample provider rather than from assay-based typing.

The collaborating institutions used their own protocols to collect whole blood in K2EDTA tubes. Collaborator samples were shipped for TCRbeta analysis as frozen whole blood, isolated PBMCs, or DNA extracted from either sample type. General conclusions and limits of the study: The quantity of clinical and demographic metadata differed by source and by participant and was supplied without curation.

Regarding this clone: Its antigen specificity is not known. No base quality values were provided; no much bigger clone lies one nucleotide off.

The immunoSEQ Assay, a bias-controlled multiplex PCR, was used to amplify TCRbeta CDR3 regions from genomic DNA. The original methods were these. The number of nucleated cells in each sample was estimated by amplification of reference gene primers within the assay. To quantify the absolute abundance of each unique TCRbeta CDR3 rearrangement, sequence reads were collapsed and filtered. For each sample, productive Simpson clonality was calculated by taking the square root of Simpson's diversity index across productive rearrangements. TCRdb carries this immuneACCESS record with in-frame sequences only. Its versions omit some clonotypes, under half of them owing to an unresolved V gene in the studies checked, with the rest unexplained. The D gene and trimming were derived from the DNA, and the V and J assignments and clone size from that table. For this sample the table gives more than 85,000 clones, of which 87% were detected only once. In total, the top ten clones hold 2% to 2.5% of the sample.

The CDR3 runs 15 residues from the cysteine to the phenylalanine. This entry keeps only the CDR3 DNA: 45 bases, framed from base 1. V and J are trimmed by 5 bases and 4 bases, and the gene matches miss 9 bases of the junction. In the germline V gene (reference sequence), CDR1 corresponds to SEHNR and CDR2 to FQNEAQ. Sequencing input: peripheral blood. The TCR sequence derives from a man aged 50-60 years with active COVID-19. The chain links TRBV7-9 with TRBJ1-2, and 8 junctional nucleotides match TRBD1. CDR3 loop: CASSVTGGSGYGYTF. The sequence in DNA is TGTGCCAGCAGCGTAACAGGGGGGTCGGGCTATGGCTACACCTTC. The CDR3, completed at both ends by the reference TRBV7-9 and TRBJ1-2 genes, gives the full variable domain DTGVSQNPRHKITKRGQNVTFRCDPISEHNRLYWYRQTLGQGPEFLTYFQNEAQLEKSRLLSDRFSAERPKGSFSTLEIQRTEQGDSAMYLCASSVTGGSGYGYTFGSGTRLTVV.